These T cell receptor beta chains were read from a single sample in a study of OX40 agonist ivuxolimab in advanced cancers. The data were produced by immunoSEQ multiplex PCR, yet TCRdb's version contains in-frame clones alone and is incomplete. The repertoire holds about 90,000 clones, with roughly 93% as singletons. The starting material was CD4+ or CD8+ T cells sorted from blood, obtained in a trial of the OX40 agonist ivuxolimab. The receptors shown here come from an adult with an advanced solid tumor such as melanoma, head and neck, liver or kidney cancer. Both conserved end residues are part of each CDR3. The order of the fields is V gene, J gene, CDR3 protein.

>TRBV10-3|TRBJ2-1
CAISPGQLYNEQFF
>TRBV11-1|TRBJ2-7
CASSRITTGTGPYEQYF
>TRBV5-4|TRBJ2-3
CASSLGGEGPTDTQYF
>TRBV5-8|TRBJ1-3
CASSPGWRPSGNTIYF
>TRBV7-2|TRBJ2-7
CASSLAGTSGNSYEQYF
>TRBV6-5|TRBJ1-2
CASLQTPYSYGYTF
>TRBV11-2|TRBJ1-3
CASSLGQGGGNTIYF
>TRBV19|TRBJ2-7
CASSIIPNRGHYEQYF
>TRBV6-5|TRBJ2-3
CASSTQPFSTDTQYF
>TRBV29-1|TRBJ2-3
CSVDTDTQYF
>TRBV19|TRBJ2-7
CASSGDGTYEQYF
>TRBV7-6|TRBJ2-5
CASSKRFQETQYF
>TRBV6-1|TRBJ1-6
CASSEAGRNNSPLHF
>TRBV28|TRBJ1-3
CASSPLGSGNTIYF
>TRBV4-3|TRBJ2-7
CASSQEWGGFAYEQYF
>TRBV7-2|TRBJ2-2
CASSSQGANGELFF
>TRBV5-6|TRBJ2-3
CASSSTSGGDTQYF
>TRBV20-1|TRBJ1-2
CSARGGSGYTF
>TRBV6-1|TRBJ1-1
CASSGPGRAFF
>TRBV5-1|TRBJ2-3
CASSLVASGTDTQYF
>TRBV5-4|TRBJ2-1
CASSFLAGGLLYNEQFF
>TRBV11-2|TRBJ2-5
CASSLTGSRETQYF
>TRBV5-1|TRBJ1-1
CASSQLTGASTEAFF
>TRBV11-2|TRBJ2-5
CASSLTSGRFETQYF
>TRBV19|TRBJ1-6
CASSAGTGMASPLHF
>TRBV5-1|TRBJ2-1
CASSLTGVDEQFF
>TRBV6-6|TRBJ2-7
CASSSSGGRGNEQYF
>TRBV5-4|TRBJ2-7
CASSLTGAYEQYF
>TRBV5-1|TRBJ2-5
CASTPSGSHTETQYF
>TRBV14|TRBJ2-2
CASSQKTSGRVTGELFF
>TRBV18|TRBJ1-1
CASSPAAGLANTEAFF
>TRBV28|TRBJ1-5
CASSLVGYSGLGQPQHF
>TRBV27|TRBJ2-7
CASSFPPGTGGQQYF
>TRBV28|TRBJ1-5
CASRAGGNQPQHF
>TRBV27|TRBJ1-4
CASSLSVFEKLFF
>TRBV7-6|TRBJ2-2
CASTGQGELFF
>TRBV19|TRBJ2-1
CASNPTGFSYNEQFF
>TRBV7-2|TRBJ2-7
CASSTPGQFYEQYF
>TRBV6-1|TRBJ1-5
CASRGGLNQPQHF
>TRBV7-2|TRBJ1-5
CASSLWTGGNQPQHF
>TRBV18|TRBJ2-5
CASSPGQAETQYF
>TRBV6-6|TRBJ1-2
CASGKAGDFYGYTF
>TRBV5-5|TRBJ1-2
CASSTGGGDGYTF
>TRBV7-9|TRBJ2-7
CASSLGVSGGADEQYF
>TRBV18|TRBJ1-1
CASSPPSQTMNTEAFF
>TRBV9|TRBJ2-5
CASSLGGTGVETQYF
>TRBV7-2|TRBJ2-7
CASSSGGTSGRNIAYEQYF
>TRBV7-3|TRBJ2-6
CASGRRDSGANVLTF
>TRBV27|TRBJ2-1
CASSLGLAGMGHNEQFF
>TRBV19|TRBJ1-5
CASSYREFNQPQHF
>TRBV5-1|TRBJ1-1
CASSFERMNTEAFF
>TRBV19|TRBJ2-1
CASSWGDTYNEQFF
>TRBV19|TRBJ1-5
CASRQGARSNQPQHF
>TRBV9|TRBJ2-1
CASSPRQGIDNEQFF
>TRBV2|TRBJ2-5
CASRRQGAIQETQYF
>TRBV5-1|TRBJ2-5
CASSPSGSQETQYF
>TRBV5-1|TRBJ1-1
CASSLGGGWDTEAFF
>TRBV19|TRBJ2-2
CATNGGRNTGELFF
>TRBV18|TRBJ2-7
CASSRDRNSYEQYF
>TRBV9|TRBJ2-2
CASSKRLSNTGELFF